These 17 T cell receptor beta chains were sequenced from one sample in a study of T cells in Graves' hyperthyroidism and ophthalmopathy. TCR beta CDR3 sequences were amplified from RNA transcripts. During a first-round RT-PCR of the TCR CDR3, the HTBI primer set was used. TCRdb itself ran the multiplex PCR reads through MiXCR, one entry per CDR3 protein. The table lists about 570,000 distinct CDR3 sequences, 35% to 55% of them singletons. Sequences were obtained from peripheral blood or thyroid tissue (not recorded which). The receptors derive from an adult woman with Graves' disease, either hyperthyroidism or ophthalmopathy (not recorded which).

CDR3 sequence (DNA): TGTGCCACCAGCAGAGATCGTCAGGGGGCTGACGTCCTGACTTTC. This gives the protein CATSRDRQGADVLTF. The rearrangement links TRBV15 to TRBJ2-6, with 8 bases identical to TRBD1. The trim removed 0 bases at V and 11 bases at J, leaving 6 bases unmatched. The CDR3 is 15 amino acids. Germline V CDR1 and CDR2: LNHNV, YYDKDF (reference sequence).

This clonotype was seen at least ten times. This chain uses TRBV5-6 with TRBJ2-5; 7 bases line up with TRBD2. The CDR3 runs 13 residues. Germline CDR1 SGHDT, CDR2 YYEEEE. The junction had 1 base not matched to a gene; V was cut back by 0 bases and J by 5 bases. The CDR3 reads CASSLGGGETQYF. CDR3 nucleotide sequence: TGTGCCAGCAGCTTGGGCGGGGGTGAGACCCAGTACTTC.

The table lists this clonotype with a few counts. J is TRBJ1-2 and V is TRBV7-9; D remains unclear. CDR3 size: 13 residues. V was pared by 4 bases and J by 2 bases, with 8 bases between. Per germline, CDR1 SEHNR and CDR2 FQNEAQ (reference sequence). The CDR3 DNA is TGTGCCAGCAGCTCCCCTCACAACTATGGCTACACCTTC. This sequence encodes CASSSPHNYGYTF.

This clonotype was detected many times. This rearrangement joins TRBV7-9 to TRBJ2-5, with D perhaps TRBD1 (6 bases). Trimming left V 5 bases short and J 1 base short, with 17 bases between. The germline V gene encodes CDR1 SEHNR and CDR2 FQNEAQ (reference sequence). The CDR3 is made up of 16 amino acids. As DNA, the CDR3 is TGTGCCAGCAGCAGAGGACGGTGGGGGCCCCAAGAGACCCAGTACTTC. Its translation: CASSRGRWGPQETQYF.

This clonotype has at least ten counts. This chain connects TRBV7-9 to TRBJ2-5, with 7 bases matching TRBD1. The germline gives CDR1 SEHNR, CDR2 FQNEAQ (reference sequence). This CDR3 contains 16 residues. Unmatched junction bases numbered 9, after V lost 4 bases and J lost 1 base. CDR3 DNA: TGTGCCAGCAGCTCCGCCGCCCCAGGGGGCCAAGAGACCCAGTACTTC. It specifies CASSSAAPGGQETQYF.

A remark on this clonotype: No conserved phenylalanine or tryptophan is present at the end of the CDR3, so a read error is the likely explanation. The limits of the CDR3 on the DNA are not certain, so only TCRdb's listed CDR3 is given. The chain recombines TRBV7-3 with TRBJ2-5; TRBD1 is the table's D call and was not checked against the DNA. The CDR3 contains 13 residues when both ends are counted. The V gene's germline CDR1 is SGHTA and CDR2 FQGTGA. The CDR3 loop is CASSRRTGAVVEA.

In this sample, this clonotype turned up a few times. CDR3 region: CASSLNSGGPYNQPQHF. The CDR3 DNA reads TGTGCCAGCAGCTTAAACTCAGGGGGACCCTACAATCAGCCCCAGCATTTT. The V gene is TRBV13, the J gene TRBJ1-5; 7 positions match TRBD1. J gave up 3 bases and V 2 bases, and 10 bases lay outside the gene matches. CDR1 and CDR2 (germline): PRHDT, FYEKMQ (reference sequence). This CDR3 is 17 amino acids long.

The V call is TRBV7-6, the J call TRBJ2-2; D remains unclear. This CDR3 comprises 13 residues. Per the germline V gene, CDR1 is SGHVS and CDR2 is FNYEAQ. Trimming took 4 bases from V and 3 from J, leaving 6 bases between them. The CDR3 sequence: CASSYQDTGELFF. DNA for the CDR3: TGTGCCAGCAGCTATCAGGACACCGGGGAGCTGTTTTTT.

This clonotype was seen ten or more times. The chain joins TRBV9 to TRBJ1-6, with TRBD1 identical over 7 bases. CDR1 and CDR2 from the germline V gene are SGDLS and YYNGEE. The CDR3 is made up of 15 amino acids. With 3 bases clipped from V and 7 bases from J, the junction kept 7 bases outside the gene matches. The CDR3 loop is CASSENRGLNSPLHF. The CDR3 region has the DNA TGTGCCAGCAGCGAAAACAGGGGTTTGAATTCACCCCTCCACTTT. Full variable domain (missing parts from reference TRBV9 and TRBJ1-6): DSGVTQTPKHLITATGQRVTLRCSPRSGDLSVYWYQQSLDQGLQFLIQYYNGEERAKGNILERFSAQQFPDLHSELNLSSLELGDSALYFCASSENRGLNSPLHFGNGTRLTVT.

This clonotype has ten or more counts. The chain uses TRBV13 and TRBJ2-7; D might be TRBD1 or TRBD2, each matching 6 bases. Deletions cut 5 bases from V and 4 bases from J, with 15 bases between. This CDR3 region has 14 residues. Germline V lookup: CDR1 PRHDT, CDR2 FYEKMQ (reference sequence). Here the CDR3 DNA reads TGTGCCAGCAGCCGGGCGGGACACACATACGAGCAGTACTTC. Its translation: CASSRAGHTYEQYF.

V usage is TRBV9 and J usage is TRBJ1-1, with no clear D. The CDR3 is 14 amino acids. The ends were cut back, 2 bases at V and 4 bases at J, with 12 bases in the middle. Germline V gene data show CDR1 as SGDLS and CDR2 as YYNGEE. CDR3 nucleotides: TGTGCCAGCAGCGTTGGGGTGGATGGCACTGAAGCTTTCTTT. Amino acid sequence: CASSVGVDGTEAFF.

This chain joins TRBV19 and TRBJ2-6, with no clear D. The germline V and J ends were trimmed by 5 bases and 4 bases, with 18 bases remaining between them. CDR3 size: 17 residues. Germline V CDR1 and CDR2: LNHDA, SQIVND (reference sequence). The chain's CDR3 is CASSLNSQETGANVLTF. CDR3 coding DNA: TGTGCCAGTAGTTTGAACAGCCAAGAGACCGGGGCCAACGTCCTGACTTTC.

The chain is built from TRBV29-1 and TRBJ1-1, with 9 bases aligning to TRBD1. The ends lost 8 bases at V and 7 bases at J; junction bases unmatched: 8. In germline, CDR1 is SQVTM, CDR2 ANQGSEA. CDR3 length equals 12 residues. Here the CDR3 reads CSRQGDSSEAFF. The CDR3 nucleotides read TGCAGCAGACAGGGGGACAGCAGTGAAGCTTTCTTT.

The gene calls are TRBV7-9 and TRBJ2-7; D uncertain. Trimming took 5 bases from V and 1 from J, leaving 9 bases between them. The germline V gene has CDR1 SEHNR and CDR2 FQNEAQ (reference sequence). The CDR3 consists of 13 residues. CDR3 protein: CASSATQSYEQYF. CDR3 sequence (DNA): TGTGCCAGCAGCGCAACACAGTCCTACGAGCAGTACTTC.

The chain combines TRBV6-5 with TRBJ1-5; D possibly corresponds to TRBD1 (6 bases). V lost 2 bases, J lost 4 bases, and 18 bases lay in between. Per germline, CDR1 MNHEY and CDR2 SVGAGI. There are 17 residues in the CDR3. CDR3 in DNA: TGTGCCAGCAGTTACCCTGGACAGTTTGAACTAAATCAGCCCCAGCATTTT. It codes for CASSYPGQFELNQPQHF.

This clonotype was seen many times. The rearrangement uses TRBV13 and TRBJ2-5; D gene unclear. Trimming cost V 1 base and J 3 bases, with 6 bases left between them. This CDR3 has 13 amino acids. The germline CDR1 and CDR2 sequences are PRHDT and FYEKMQ (reference sequence). The CDR3 sequence is CASSLVLEETQYF. The CDR3, as DNA: TGTGCCAGCAGCTTAGTACTGGAAGAGACCCAGTACTTC.

Ten or more counts support this clonotype. This chain uses TRBV2 with TRBJ2-7; 13 bases are shared with TRBD2. Germline values: CDR1 SNHLY, CDR2 FYNNEI. This CDR3 is 15 amino acids long. Trimming removed 3 bases from V and 4 bases from J; junction bases left unmatched: 3. The CDR3, as DNA: TGTGCCAGCAGTGAGGGGACTAGCGGGAAGTACGAGCAGTACTTC. Translation gives CASSEGTSGKYEQYF.